These T cell receptor beta chains were read from a single sample in a study of blood T cell repertoires in COVID-19. Measured with immunoSEQ multiplex PCR; TCRdb has only the in-frame clones, and not every one. The sample lists tens of thousands of clones, roughly 84% seen once, with about 10% in the top ten. Sequencing was performed on peripheral blood. The source of these receptors is a human donor in a cohort sampled during active COVID-19. CDR3s include the opening cysteine and the closing phenylalanine or tryptophan. The D gene is left open where the match is weak. Clone size is given for some rows only: seen once, a few or many times, or a class if the clone is expanded.

TRBV5-1	TRBD1	-	TRBJ2-2	TGCGCCAGCAGCCTGGACAGGGGGACCGGGGAGCTGTTTTTT	CASSLDRGTGELFF
TRBV5-4	TRBD2	-	TRBJ2-3	TGTGCCAGCAGCTCGCGGGGGAGCACAGATACGCAGTATTTT	CASSSRGSTDTQYF
TRBV4-1	TRBD2	few	TRBJ2-1	TGCGCCAGCAGCCAGGGTTCGGGAGGTAGCAATGAGCAGTTCTTC	CASSQGSGGSNEQFF
TRBV27	-	-	TRBJ2-7	TGTGCCAGCAGTCCCCTCCAGGGGGGCACCTACGAGCAGTACTTC	CASSPLQGGTYEQYF
TRBV6-1	-	-	TRBJ2-7	TGTGCCAGCAGTGATCGGGGATACGAGCAGTACTTC	CASSDRGYEQYF
TRBV6-5	-	-	TRBJ2-3	TGTGCCAGCAACCCCGGAGGACGCACAGATACGCAGTATTTT	CASNPGGRTDTQYF
TRBV7-2	-	-	TRBJ2-1	TGTGCCAGCAGCCCCGCAGGGGCGGTCGGTGAGCAGTTCTTC	CASSPAGAVGEQFF
TRBV28	TRBD1	-	TRBJ2-3	TGTGCCAGCACACCTGGGGGCAGGGGGTGGGGGAGTGCAGATACGCAGTATTTT	CASTPGGRGWGSADTQYF
TRBV20-1	-	-	TRBJ2-5	TGCAGTGCTGGTCCCCAGGAGACCCAGTACTTC	CSAGPQETQYF
TRBV7-9	TRBD1	many	TRBJ2-2	TGTGCCAGCAGCCCAGACCTCGGGACAGCCGGGGAGCTGTTTTTT	CASSPDLGTAGELFF
TRBV9	-	once	TRBJ1-4	TGTGCCAGCAGCGTAGCAGGGATCCCTAATGAAAAACTGTTTTTT	CASSVAGIPNEKLFF
TRBV27	-	-	TRBJ1-2	TGTGCCAGCAGTAACCCGGGAGGGTATGGCTACACCTTC	CASSNPGGYGYTF
TRBV2	TRBD2	-	TRBJ2-4	TGTGCCAGCAGTGAAGCGCAGAGCGGGGGGGCGATCGCCAAAAACATTCAGTACTTC	CASSEAQSGGAIAKNIQYF
TRBV18	-	once	TRBJ1-5	TGTGCCAGCTCACCACAGGGAGGTGATGAACAGCCCCAGCATTTT	CASSPQGGDEQPQHF
TRBV19	TRBD2	-	TRBJ2-1	TGTGCCACCCACCCCCGGACTAGCGGGAGAGATGAGCAGTTCTTC	CATHPRTSGRDEQFF
TRBV24-1	-	-	TRBJ1-2	TGTGCCACCAGTGACGCGGGGGGCGGCTATGGCTACACCTTC	CATSDAGGGYGYTF
TRBV18	-	-	TRBJ2-7	TGTGCCAGCTCACCACCCTCTTACGAGCAGTACTTC	CASSPPSYEQYF
TRBV3-1/TRBV3-2	-	-	TRBJ1-1	TGTGCCAGCAGCCACAGGGTTTCAAACACTGAAGCTTTCTTT	CASSHRVSNTEAFF
TRBV5-1	TRBD2	-	TRBJ2-3	TGCGCCAGCAGCCGCGGGAGCGGCCGAAGCACAGATACGCAGTATTTT	CASSRGSGRSTDTQYF
TRBV5-6	TRBD1	-	TRBJ1-2	TGTGCCAGCAGCGGGACAGGATACTATGGCTACACCTTC	CASSGTGYYGYTF
TRBV7-9	TRBD2	-	TRBJ2-3	TGTGCCAGCAGCTCTAGCGGGGGCGATACGCAGTATTTT	CASSSSGGDTQYF
TRBV11-1	TRBD1	-	TRBJ1-6	TGTGCCAGCAGCTTCCGACAGGGAAATAATTCACCCCTCCACTTT	CASSFRQGNNSPLHF
TRBV2	TRBD1	-	TRBJ1-2	TGTGCCAGCAGTGAGGACAGGCCATTGCCCTATGGCTACACCTTC	CASSEDRPLPYGYTF
TRBV5-1	-	few	TRBJ2-7	TGCGCCAGCAGCTTGGGGCTGACAGTGTTATCCTACGAGCAGTACTTC	CASSLGLTVLSYEQYF
TRBV2	TRBD1	once	TRBJ2-7	TGTGCCGGACAGGTCTCCTACGAGCAGTACTTC	CAGQVSYEQYF
TRBV18	TRBD1	-	TRBJ1-2	TGTGCCAGCTCACCCGACAGGGTGGCTGGGGGCTACACCTTC	CASSPDRVAGGYTF
TRBV9	-	-	TRBJ1-6	TGTGCCAGCAGCGCCCAGAGCATCTCGCGGTTAGGTTCACCCCTCCACTTT	CASSAQSISRLGSPLHF
TRBV11-2	TRBD2	-	TRBJ2-7	TGTGCCAGCAGCTGGACTAGCGGGAAAGACTACGAGCAGTACTTC	CASSWTSGKDYEQYF
TRBV5-4	-	few	TRBJ2-7	TGTGCCAGCAGCTTTGCGCCAGGGTACGAGCAGTACTTC	CASSFAPGYEQYF
TRBV7-2	TRBD1	-	TRBJ1-3	TGTGCCAGCAGCTCGGACAGGGCCCCAAACACCATATATTTT	CASSSDRAPNTIYF
TRBV6-5	-	-	TRBJ1-6	TGTGCCAGCAGTCCCCCAGGGGATAATTCACCCCTCCACTTT	CASSPPGDNSPLHF
TRBV5-1	-	-	TRBJ1-4	TGCGCCAGCAGCCAGGAGGGGCGTACTAATGAAAAACTGTTTTTT	CASSQEGRTNEKLFF
TRBV2	TRBD1	once	TRBJ1-5	TGTGCCAGCCAGGGGACAGGGGTCTGGGGCAATCAGCCCCAGCATTTT	CASQGTGVWGNQPQHF
TRBV5-1	TRBD2	-	TRBJ2-3	TGCGCCAGCAGCTTGGGACTAGCGGATTCTTCTATCACAGATACGCAGTATTTT	CASSLGLADSSITDTQYF
TRBV18	TRBD1	once	TRBJ1-1	TGTGCCAGCTCACACGGACAGGGTATGACTACTGAAGCTTTCTTT	CASSHGQGMTTEAFF
TRBV3-1/TRBV3-2	-	-	TRBJ2-2	TGTGCCAGCAGCCAAGATAGAAGGGGGGGGGAGCTGTTTTTT	CASSQDRRGGELFF
TRBV2	-	-	TRBJ1-2	TGTGCCAGCAGTGGCGGGGAGGACTATGGCTACACCTTC	CASSGGEDYGYTF
TRBV19	-	once	TRBJ1-3	TGTGCCAGTAGTACGGGGACAACAGGAAACACCATATATTTT	CASSTGTTGNTIYF
TRBV25-1	TRBD2	-	TRBJ2-3	TGTGCCAGCAGCGGTCATCTAGCGGGGGCCACAGATACGCAGTATTTT	CASSGHLAGATDTQYF
TRBV2	TRBD1	-	TRBJ2-7	TGTGCCAGCGCGGTAGGGCAGGGGGCTCCCTACGAGCAGTACTTC	CASAVGQGAPYEQYF
TRBV18	TRBD1	-	TRBJ2-6	TGTGCCAGCTCAACGCGAGGGGGCGGCATAAGCGGGGCCAACGTCCTGACTTTC	CASSTRGGGISGANVLTF
TRBV28	TRBD1	few	TRBJ1-2	TGTGCCAGCAGCCGTCCCGGGACAGGGGGGGGAGGCTACACCTTC	CASSRPGTGGGGYTF
TRBV30	-	-	TRBJ1-5	TGTGCCTGGAGGGCGGACAATAGCAATCAGCCCCAGCATTTT	CAWRADNSNQPQHF
TRBV9	TRBD2	-	TRBJ2-7	TGTGCCAGCAGCGTAGGTTTTAGCGGGTTATACGAGCAGTACTTC	CASSVGFSGLYEQYF
TRBV4-1	-	once	TRBJ1-2	TGCGCCAGCAGCCAAGATCGGCCAGGTGAAGCTAACTATGGCTACACCTTC	CASSQDRPGEANYGYTF
TRBV30	-	-	TRBJ1-5	TGTGCCTGGAGTGTCTCGGGGATTGTTCAGCCCCAGCATTTT	CAWSVSGIVQPQHF
TRBV7-9	-	once	TRBJ1-1	TGTGCCAGCAGCCCCCAGACTGAGAACACTGAAGCTTTCTTT	CASSPQTENTEAFF
TRBV5-1	-	-	TRBJ2-1	TGCGCCAGCAGCTTGGACCAGGCATACAATGAGCAGTTCTTC	CASSLDQAYNEQFF
TRBV7-8	-	-	TRBJ2-7	TGTGCCAGCAGCTTAGCGCGAACAGGGCGGGCCTACGAGCAGTACTTC	CASSLARTGRAYEQYF
TRBV28	-	-	TRBJ1-4	TGTGCCAGCAGTCAAACAGGGTTGGATGAAAAACTGTTTTTT	CASSQTGLDEKLFF
TRBV6-6	-	-	TRBJ1-1	TGTGCCAGCAGGTGGGGGGACACTGAAGCTTTCTTT	CASRWGDTEAFF
TRBV6-5	-	-	TRBJ2-3	TGTGCCAGCAGCTATGACAGGACGAGCGCAGATACGCAGTATTTT	CASSYDRTSADTQYF